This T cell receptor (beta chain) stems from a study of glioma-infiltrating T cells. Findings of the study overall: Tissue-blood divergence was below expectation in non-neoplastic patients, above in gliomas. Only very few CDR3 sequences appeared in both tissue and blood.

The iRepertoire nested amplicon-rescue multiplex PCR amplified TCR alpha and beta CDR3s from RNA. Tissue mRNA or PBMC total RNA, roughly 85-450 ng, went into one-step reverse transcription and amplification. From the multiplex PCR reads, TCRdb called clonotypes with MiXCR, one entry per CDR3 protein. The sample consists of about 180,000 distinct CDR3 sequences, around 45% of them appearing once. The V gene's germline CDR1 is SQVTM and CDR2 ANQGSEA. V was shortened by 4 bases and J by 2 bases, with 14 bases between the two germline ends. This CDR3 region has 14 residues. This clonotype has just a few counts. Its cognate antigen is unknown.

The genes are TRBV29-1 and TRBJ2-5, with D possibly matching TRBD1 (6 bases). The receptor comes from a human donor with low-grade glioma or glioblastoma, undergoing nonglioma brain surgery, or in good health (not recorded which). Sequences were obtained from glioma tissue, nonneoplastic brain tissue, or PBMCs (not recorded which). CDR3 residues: CSVGDTKYQETQYF. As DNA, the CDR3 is TGCAGCGTTGGGGACACCAAGTATCAAGAGACCCAGTACTTC.